The rows below give T cell receptor beta chains drawn from one sample of a study of T cells in Graves' hyperthyroidism and ophthalmopathy. MiXCR, run by TCRdb on the multiplex PCR reads, gives a single entry per CDR3 protein. This sample has hundreds of thousands of distinct CDR3 sequences, with approximately 15% found just once. Sequencing used blood. The receptors here all came from a woman aged 40 to 50 with Graves' ophthalmopathy. Both conserved end residues are part of each CDR3. A D gene is named only where the DNA matches it firmly. Some rows have no size entry. The others give once, few or many, or a class for an expanded clone.

clone_size | d_call | j_call | v_call | cdr3_aa | cdr3_nt
many | TRBD1 | TRBJ1-2 | TRBV7-2 | CASSAYTGVGYTF | TGTGCCAGCAGCGCATACACAGGGGTTGGCTACACCTTC
many | - | TRBJ2-5 | TRBV12-3/TRBV12-4 | CASSFWGGETQYF | TGTGCCAGCAGTTTCTGGGGAGGAGAGACCCAGTACTTC
few | TRBD1 | TRBJ2-2 | TRBV27 | CASRGQGAGGELFF | TGTGCCAGCAGGGGACAGGGGGCTGGCGGGGAGCTGTTTTTT
many | TRBD1 | TRBJ2-5 | TRBV6-5 | CASRQDRGLETQYF | TGTGCCAGCAGGCAAGACAGGGGTTTGGAGACCCAGTACTTC
many | TRBD1 | TRBJ2-5 | TRBV11-2 | CASSSTPRGLGETQYF | TGTGCCAGCAGCTCTACACCCAGGGGGCTTGGTGAGACCCAGTACTTC
- | TRBD2 | TRBJ2-7 | TRBV2 | CVSSGTGYEQYF | TGTGTCAGCAGCGGGACTGGCTATGAGCAGTACTTC
many | TRBD1 | TRBJ2-5 | TRBV28 | CASSTLTGVEETQYF | TGTGCCAGCAGTACCCTGACAGGGGTTGAAGAGACCCAGTACTTC
many | - | TRBJ2-7 | TRBV7-2 | CASSLAPNYEQYF | TGTGCCAGCAGCTTAGCTCCTAACTACGAGCAGTACTTC
many | - | TRBJ2-7 | TRBV6-1 | CASSERDTSYEQYF | TGTGCCAGCAGTGAACGGGACACATCCTACGAGCAGTACTTC
many | - | TRBJ2-7 | TRBV29-1 | CSVRTGPEYEQYF | TGCAGCGTTCGCACAGGTCCCGAGTACGAGCAGTACTTC
many | - | TRBJ2-2 | TRBV2 | CASSEVGRTGELFF | TGTGCCAGCAGTGAAGTTGGCCGGACCGGGGAGCTGTTTTTT
- | TRBD2 | TRBJ2-2 | TRBV11-2 | CASSLRTSGRIGELFF | TGTGCCAGCAGCTTACGGACTAGCGGGAGGATCGGGGAGCTGTTTTTT